Sequencing of this TCR beta chain was carried out in a study of beta chain features in type 1 diabetes. Findings and limits, study-wide: Within each of all four CD4+ subsets, Type 1 diabetes patients had TCRB CDR3s that were moderately but significantly shorter.

Germline loops: CDR1 SGHTA, CDR2 FQGTGA. The length of the CDR3 is 11 residues. The germline V and J ends were trimmed by 5 bases and 6 bases, with 5 bases remaining between them. This clone was seen more than once but under ten times. The antigen is unknown. The whole isolated RNA underwent reverse transcription, so sequencing captured expressed TCRB transcripts. Method: immunoSEQ multiplex PCR; TCRdb's copy keeps in-frame clones and lacks some. The data contain a few hundred thousand clones, 10% to 15% of them seen just once; the ten biggest clones take up 0.0095% to 0.011%. The clonotype was recovered from a woman aged 18-35 years with type 1 diabetes. Sample: naive CD4+ T cells from blood. This chain connects TRBV7-3 to TRBJ2-1; D is uncertain. This CDR3 reads CASSPGNEQFF. The CDR3 DNA is TGTGCCAGCAGCCCCGGCAATGAGCAGTTCTTC.